A selection of T cell receptor beta chains follows, all from one sample in a study of blood T cell repertoires in COVID-19. Repertoires were generated with immunoSEQ multiplex PCR, while TCRdb's copy carries only in-frame clones and drops some. The sample shows about 160,000 clones, about 81% of them seen only once. The sequenced material came from peripheral blood. The origin of the receptors is a human donor in a cohort sampled during active COVID-19. Each CDR3 is given with its conserved first and last residue. D genes are given only for firm matches. Only part of the rows carry a size: once, few, many, or a class if the clone is expanded.

v_gene: TRBV27
j_gene: TRBJ1-6
d_gene: NA
abundance: NA
CDR3aa: CASSFFSSYNSPLHF
CDR3nt: TGTGCCAGCAGTTTTTTTAGCTCCTATAATTCACCCCTCCACTTT

v_gene: TRBV7-8
j_gene: TRBJ2-4
d_gene: TRBD1
abundance: NA
CDR3aa: CASSLAFQGVAKNIQYF
CDR3nt: TGTGCCAGCAGCTTAGCCTTCCAGGGGGTAGCCAAAAACATTCAGTACTTC

v_gene: TRBV11-2
j_gene: TRBJ2-3
d_gene: TRBD2
abundance: NA
CDR3aa: CASSLFPSGGPSTDTQYF
CDR3nt: TGTGCCAGCAGCTTATTCCCTAGCGGGGGGCCTAGCACAGATACGCAGTATTTT

v_gene: TRBV7-9
j_gene: TRBJ2-7
d_gene: NA
abundance: few
CDR3aa: CASTESWGKQNEQYF
CDR3nt: TGTGCCAGCACCGAATCCTGGGGCAAACAGAACGAGCAGTACTTC

v_gene: TRBV6-2/TRBV6-3
j_gene: TRBJ2-7
d_gene: TRBD2
abundance: once
CDR3aa: CASSLSGGPHEQYF
CDR3nt: TGTGCCAGCAGCCTTAGCGGGGGGCCACACGAGCAGTACTTC

v_gene: TRBV4-1
j_gene: TRBJ2-7
d_gene: TRBD1
abundance: NA
CDR3aa: CASSLSGGTGAYEQYF
CDR3nt: TGCGCCAGCAGCCTTTCCGGCGGGACAGGGGCCTACGAGCAGTACTTC

v_gene: TRBV5-5
j_gene: TRBJ2-2
d_gene: TRBD1
abundance: NA
CDR3aa: CASSRDSNTGELFF
CDR3nt: TGTGCCAGCAGCCGGGACAGTAACACCGGGGAGCTGTTTTTT

v_gene: TRBV30
j_gene: TRBJ2-2
d_gene: TRBD1
abundance: NA
CDR3aa: CAWARGPNTGELFF
CDR3nt: TGTGCCTGGGCCAGGGGGCCGAACACCGGGGAGCTGTTTTTT

v_gene: TRBV4-1
j_gene: TRBJ2-1
d_gene: TRBD2
abundance: NA
CDR3aa: CASSQGGLAGGGSYNEQFF
CDR3nt: TGCGCCAGCAGCCAAGGCGGGCTAGCGGGAGGCGGGTCCTACAATGAGCAGTTCTTC

v_gene: TRBV30
j_gene: TRBJ2-5
d_gene: TRBD1
abundance: few
CDR3aa: CASRTGGLETQYF
CDR3nt: TGTGCCTCGAGGACAGGGGGCTTAGAGACCCAGTACTTC

v_gene: TRBV4-1
j_gene: TRBJ2-2
d_gene: NA
abundance: NA
CDR3aa: CASRVGGVGELFF
CDR3nt: TGCGCCAGCAGGGTAGGGGGAGTCGGGGAGCTGTTTTTT

v_gene: TRBV10-3
j_gene: TRBJ1-1
d_gene: NA
abundance: NA
CDR3aa: CAIRQDPNTEAFF
CDR3nt: TGTGCCATCCGACAGGACCCAAACACTGAAGCTTTCTTT

v_gene: TRBV11-2
j_gene: TRBJ2-1
d_gene: NA
abundance: NA
CDR3aa: CASSLASRTVYNEQFF
CDR3nt: TGTGCCAGCAGCTTAGCGTCCAGGACAGTCTACAATGAGCAGTTCTTC

v_gene: TRBV19
j_gene: TRBJ1-5
d_gene: NA
abundance: many
CDR3aa: CASRKSGGGQPQHF
CDR3nt: TGTGCCAGTAGAAAATCGGGGGGCGGTCAGCCCCAGCATTTT

v_gene: TRBV6-5
j_gene: TRBJ1-3
d_gene: NA
abundance: once
CDR3aa: CASSYRDSGNTIYF
CDR3nt: TGTGCCAGCAGTTACAGGGACTCGGGAAACACCATATATTTT

v_gene: TRBV7-2
j_gene: TRBJ2-7
d_gene: TRBD2
abundance: NA
CDR3aa: CASSLGLAGAYEQYF
CDR3nt: TGTGCCAGCAGCTTGGGACTAGCGGGGGCTTACGAGCAGTACTTC

v_gene: TRBV6-2/TRBV6-3
j_gene: TRBJ1-5
d_gene: TRBD1
abundance: NA
CDR3aa: CASSYGRGRNNQPQHF
CDR3nt: TGTGCCAGCAGTTACGGCAGGGGGCGAAACAATCAGCCCCAGCATTTT

v_gene: TRBV6-6
j_gene: TRBJ2-2
d_gene: NA
abundance: once
CDR3aa: CASSRTRQENTGELFF
CDR3nt: TGTGCCAGCAGCCGGACGAGACAGGAGAACACCGGGGAGCTGTTTTTT

v_gene: TRBV5-5
j_gene: TRBJ2-7
d_gene: NA
abundance: once
CDR3aa: CASSLVGGTYEQYF
CDR3nt: TGTGCCAGCAGCTTGGTAGGGGGTACCTACGAGCAGTACTTC

v_gene: TRBV13
j_gene: TRBJ1-6
d_gene: TRBD1
abundance: NA
CDR3aa: CASRQGGYNSPLHF
CDR3nt: TGTGCCAGCAGACAGGGGGGCTATAATTCACCCCTCCACTTT

v_gene: TRBV18
j_gene: TRBJ1-1
d_gene: NA
abundance: NA
CDR3aa: CASSPILGQKNTEAFF
CDR3nt: TGTGCCAGCTCACCGATCCTTGGACAGAAGAACACTGAAGCTTTCTTT

v_gene: TRBV5-1
j_gene: TRBJ2-3
d_gene: TRBD1
abundance: NA
CDR3aa: CASRQGPSTDTQYF
CDR3nt: TGCGCCAGCAGACAGGGGCCCAGCACAGATACGCAGTATTTT

v_gene: TRBV24-1
j_gene: TRBJ1-2
d_gene: NA
abundance: NA
CDR3aa: CATSEGRLTNYGYTF
CDR3nt: TGTGCCACCAGTGAGGGGAGACTCACAAACTATGGCTACACCTTC

v_gene: TRBV19
j_gene: TRBJ1-2
d_gene: TRBD1
abundance: NA
CDR3aa: CASSRDRDYGYTF
CDR3nt: TGTGCCAGTAGTCGGGACAGGGACTATGGCTACACCTTC

v_gene: TRBV9
j_gene: TRBJ2-3
d_gene: NA
abundance: NA
CDR3aa: CASSVVGDLTDTQYF
CDR3nt: TGTGCCAGCAGCGTAGTTGGGGACTTGACAGATACGCAGTATTTT

v_gene: TRBV30
j_gene: TRBJ1-2
d_gene: NA
abundance: NA
CDR3aa: CAWSVGRAIGYTF
CDR3nt: TGTGCCTGGAGTGTAGGCAGGGCAATTGGCTACACCTTC

v_gene: TRBV30
j_gene: TRBJ2-1
d_gene: NA
abundance: many
CDR3aa: CAWNQGYNEQFF
CDR3nt: TGTGCCTGGAACCAGGGCTACAATGAGCAGTTCTTC

v_gene: TRBV7-2
j_gene: TRBJ2-2
d_gene: NA
abundance: NA
CDR3aa: CASSLVGGAPTGELFF
CDR3nt: TGTGCCAGCAGCTTAGTGGGGGGGGCCCCCACCGGGGAGCTGTTTTTT

v_gene: TRBV6-5
j_gene: TRBJ2-7
d_gene: NA
abundance: NA
CDR3aa: CASSQNRDHEQYF
CDR3nt: TGTGCCAGCAGTCAAAACAGGGACCACGAGCAGTACTTC

v_gene: TRBV5-8
j_gene: TRBJ1-1
d_gene: TRBD1
abundance: NA
CDR3aa: CASSRRTGPMTEAFF
CDR3nt: TGTGCCAGCAGCCGTCGGACAGGGCCGATGACTGAAGCTTTCTTT

v_gene: TRBV21-1
j_gene: TRBJ1-6
d_gene: NA
abundance: NA
CDR3aa: CASSKGWGGAPYNSPLHF
CDR3nt: TGTGCCAGCAGCAAAGGGTGGGGGGGTGCTCCCTATAATTCACCCCTCCACTTT

v_gene: TRBV7-9
j_gene: TRBJ2-3
d_gene: TRBD1
abundance: once
CDR3aa: CASSSGQGASTDTQYF
CDR3nt: TGTGCCAGCAGCTCCGGACAGGGGGCAAGCACAGATACGCAGTATTTT

v_gene: TRBV6-5
j_gene: TRBJ2-7
d_gene: TRBD1
abundance: NA
CDR3aa: CASSWTGESYEQYF
CDR3nt: TGTGCCAGCAGCTGGACAGGAGAATCCTACGAGCAGTACTTC

v_gene: TRBV24-1
j_gene: TRBJ2-5
d_gene: TRBD2
abundance: NA
CDR3aa: CATSDIRDYGETQYF
CDR3nt: TGTGCCACCAGTGATATCAGGGACTACGGAGAGACCCAGTACTTC

v_gene: TRBV6-2/TRBV6-3
j_gene: TRBJ2-7
d_gene: NA
abundance: few
CDR3aa: CASSYLLYEQYF
CDR3nt: TGTGCCAGCAGTTACCTCCTCTACGAGCAGTACTTC

v_gene: TRBV5-1
j_gene: TRBJ2-1
d_gene: TRBD2
abundance: NA
CDR3aa: CASRLGTSDNEQFF
CDR3nt: TGCGCCAGCCGGCTGGGGACTAGCGACAATGAGCAGTTCTTC

v_gene: TRBV27
j_gene: TRBJ2-1
d_gene: NA
abundance: NA
CDR3aa: CASSTLQGGPYNEQFF
CDR3nt: TGTGCCAGCAGCACCCTTCAGGGGGGACCCTACAATGAGCAGTTCTTC

v_gene: TRBV4-1
j_gene: TRBJ2-7
d_gene: TRBD1
abundance: once
CDR3aa: CASSHPGTGDYEQYF
CDR3nt: TGCGCCAGCAGCCACCCCGGGACAGGGGACTACGAGCAGTACTTC

v_gene: TRBV7-9
j_gene: TRBJ2-2
d_gene: NA
abundance: few
CDR3aa: CASSLARVTGELFF
CDR3nt: TGTGCCAGCAGCTTAGCGCGGGTTACCGGGGAGCTGTTTTTT

v_gene: TRBV18
j_gene: TRBJ1-1
d_gene: NA
abundance: NA
CDR3aa: CASSTTGNTEAFF
CDR3nt: TGTGCCAGCTCAACGACAGGGAACACTGAAGCTTTCTTT